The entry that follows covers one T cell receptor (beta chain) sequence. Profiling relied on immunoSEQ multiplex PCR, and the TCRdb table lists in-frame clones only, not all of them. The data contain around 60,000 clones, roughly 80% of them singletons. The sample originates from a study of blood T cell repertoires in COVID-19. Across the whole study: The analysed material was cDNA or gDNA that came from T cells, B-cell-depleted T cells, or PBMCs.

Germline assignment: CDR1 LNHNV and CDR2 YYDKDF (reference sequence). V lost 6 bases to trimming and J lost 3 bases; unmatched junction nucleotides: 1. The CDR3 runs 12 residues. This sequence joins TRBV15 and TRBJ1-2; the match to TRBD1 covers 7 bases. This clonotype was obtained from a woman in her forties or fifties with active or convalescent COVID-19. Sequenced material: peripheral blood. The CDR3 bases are TGTGCCACCAGTCAGGGGGACTATGGCTACACCTTC. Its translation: CATSQGDYGYTF. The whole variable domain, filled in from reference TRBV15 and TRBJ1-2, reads DAMVIQNPRYQVTQFGKPVTLSCSQTLNHNVMYWYQQKSSQAPKLLFHYYDKDFNNEADTPDNFQSRRPNTSFCFLDIRSPGLGDTAMYLCATSQGDYGYTFGSGTRLTVV.